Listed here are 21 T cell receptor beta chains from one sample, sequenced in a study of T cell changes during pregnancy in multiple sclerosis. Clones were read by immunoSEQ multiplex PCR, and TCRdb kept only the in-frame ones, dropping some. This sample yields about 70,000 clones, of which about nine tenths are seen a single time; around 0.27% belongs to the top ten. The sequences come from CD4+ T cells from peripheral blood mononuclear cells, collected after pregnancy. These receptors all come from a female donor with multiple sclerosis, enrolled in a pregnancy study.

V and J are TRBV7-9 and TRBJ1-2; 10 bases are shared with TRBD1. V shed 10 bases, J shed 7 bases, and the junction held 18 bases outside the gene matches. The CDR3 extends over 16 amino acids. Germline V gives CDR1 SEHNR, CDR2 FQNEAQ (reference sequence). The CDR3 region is CATTNLGQGLQSGYTF. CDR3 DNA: TGTGCCACCACAAACTTGGGACAGGGGCTCCAGAGTGGCTACACCTTC.

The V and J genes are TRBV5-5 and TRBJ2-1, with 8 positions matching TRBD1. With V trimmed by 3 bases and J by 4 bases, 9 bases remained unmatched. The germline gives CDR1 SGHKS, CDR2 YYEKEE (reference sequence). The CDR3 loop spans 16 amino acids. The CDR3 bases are TGTGCCAGCAGCTCGGGCACAGGGGGAGGATACAATGAGCAGTTCTTC. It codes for CASSSGTGGGYNEQFF.

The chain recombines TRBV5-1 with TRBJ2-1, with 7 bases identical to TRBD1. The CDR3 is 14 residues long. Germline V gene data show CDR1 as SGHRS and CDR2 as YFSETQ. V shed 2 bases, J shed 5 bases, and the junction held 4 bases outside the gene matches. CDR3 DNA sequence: TGCGCCAGCAGCTTACGACAGGGTGACAATGAGCAGTTCTTC. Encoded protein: CASSLRQGDNEQFF.

The CDR3 loop reads CASCISGATGELFF. CDR3 DNA sequence: TGTGCCAGCTGCATTTCAGGGGCCACCGGGGAGCTGTTTTTT. The chain employs TRBV18 and TRBJ2-2; perhaps TRBD1 as D (6 bases). The length of the CDR3 is 14 residues. Germline values: CDR1 KGHSH, CDR2 LQKENI. Trimming took off 7 bases at V and 4 bases at J, with 13 bases between the two ends.

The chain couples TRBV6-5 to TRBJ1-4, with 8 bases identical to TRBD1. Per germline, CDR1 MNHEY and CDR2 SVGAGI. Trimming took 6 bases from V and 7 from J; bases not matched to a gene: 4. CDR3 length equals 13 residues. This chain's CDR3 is CASSPDRAEKLFF. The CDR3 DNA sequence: TGTGCCAGCAGCCCGGACAGGGCTGAAAAACTGTTTTTT.

The CDR3 DNA reads TGTGCCAGCAGCTTACCGGGCAGGGCAGCTTTCTTT. This sequence encodes CASSLPGRAAFF. The chain joins TRBV11-2 to TRBJ1-1, with a weak D call TRBD1 (5 bases). This CDR3 has 12 residues. Germline V CDR1 and CDR2: SGHAT, FQNNGV. Trimming shortened V by 2 bases and J by 10 bases, and 11 bases separated the two germline ends.

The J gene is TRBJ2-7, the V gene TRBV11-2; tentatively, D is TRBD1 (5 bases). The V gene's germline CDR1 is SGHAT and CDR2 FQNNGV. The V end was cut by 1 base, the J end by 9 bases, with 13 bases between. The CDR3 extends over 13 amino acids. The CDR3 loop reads CASSLVVGVGQYF. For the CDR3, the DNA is TGTGCCAGCAGCTTAGTAGTAGGGGTTGGGCAGTACTTC.

The CDR3 sequence is CASRIDRGPGTEAFF. The CDR3 DNA reads TGTGCCAGCAGGATAGACAGGGGGCCGGGGACTGAAGCTTTCTTT. This chain joins TRBV7-8 and TRBJ1-1, with TRBD1 identical over 10 bases. V shed 6 bases and J 5 bases; nucleotides not matched to a gene: 9. The length of the CDR3 is 15 residues. Germline V CDR1 and CDR2: SGHVS, FQNEAQ.

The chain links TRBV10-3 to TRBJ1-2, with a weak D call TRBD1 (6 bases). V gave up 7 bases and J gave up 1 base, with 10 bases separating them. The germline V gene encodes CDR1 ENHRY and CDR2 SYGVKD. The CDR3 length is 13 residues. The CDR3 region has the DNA TGTGCCATCACAGGGGACCTTAACTATGGCTACACCTTC. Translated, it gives CAITGDLNYGYTF.

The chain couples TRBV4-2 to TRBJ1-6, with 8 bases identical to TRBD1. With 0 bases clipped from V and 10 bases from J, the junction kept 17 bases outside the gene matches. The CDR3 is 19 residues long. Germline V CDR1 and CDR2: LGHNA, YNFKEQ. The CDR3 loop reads CASSQDRGGAGQGGSPLHF. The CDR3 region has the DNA TGTGCCAGCAGCCAAGATAGAGGGGGAGCAGGACAGGGAGGCTCACCCCTCCACTTT.

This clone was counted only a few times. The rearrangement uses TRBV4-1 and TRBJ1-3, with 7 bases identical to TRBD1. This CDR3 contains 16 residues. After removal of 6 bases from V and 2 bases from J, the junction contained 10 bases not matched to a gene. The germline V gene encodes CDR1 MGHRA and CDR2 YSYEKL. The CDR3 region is CASSPAEGATGNTIYF. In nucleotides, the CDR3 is TGCGCCAGCAGTCCTGCTGAGGGGGCAACTGGAAACACCATATATTTT.

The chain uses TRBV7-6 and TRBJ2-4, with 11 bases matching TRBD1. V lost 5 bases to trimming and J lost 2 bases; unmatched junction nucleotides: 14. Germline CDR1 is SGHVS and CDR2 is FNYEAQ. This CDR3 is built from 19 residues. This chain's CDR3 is CASSPKTGTGGGTKNIQYF. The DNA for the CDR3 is TGTGCCAGCAGCCCAAAGACAGGGACAGGGGGGGGGACCAAAAACATTCAGTACTTC.

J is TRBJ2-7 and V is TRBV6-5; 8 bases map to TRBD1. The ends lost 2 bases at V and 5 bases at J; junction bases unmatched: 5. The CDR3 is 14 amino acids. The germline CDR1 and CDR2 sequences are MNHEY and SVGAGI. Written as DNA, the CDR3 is TGTGCCAGCAGTTACGAGGTACAGGGGGACGAGCAGTACTTC. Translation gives CASSYEVQGDEQYF.

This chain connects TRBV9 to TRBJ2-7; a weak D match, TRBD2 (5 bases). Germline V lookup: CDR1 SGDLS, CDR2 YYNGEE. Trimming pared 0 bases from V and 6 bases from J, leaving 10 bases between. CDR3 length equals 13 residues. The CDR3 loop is CASSVDPLAEQYF. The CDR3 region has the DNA TGTGCCAGCAGCGTAGATCCGCTAGCCGAGCAGTACTTC. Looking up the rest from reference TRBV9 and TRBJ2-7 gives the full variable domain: DSGVTQTPKHLITATGQRVTLRCSPRSGDLSVYWYQQSLDQGLQFLIQYYNGEERAKGNILERFSAQQFPDLHSELNLSSLELGDSALYFCASSVDPLAEQYFGPGTRLTVT.

CDR3 loop: CASGQLAKNIQYF. The CDR3 nucleotides are TGTGCCAGCGGGCAACTAGCCAAAAACATTCAGTACTTC. V gene TRBV6-5 combines with J gene TRBJ2-4; D call uncertain. The CDR3 spans 13 residues. Germline CDR1 MNHEY, CDR2 SVGAGI. V shed 8 bases and J shed 0 bases, with 8 bases lying between them.

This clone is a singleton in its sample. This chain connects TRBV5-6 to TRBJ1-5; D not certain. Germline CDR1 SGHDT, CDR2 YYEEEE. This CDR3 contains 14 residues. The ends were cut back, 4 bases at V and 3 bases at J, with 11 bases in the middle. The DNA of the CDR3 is TGTGCCAGCAGCGCCGCTGGCTCCAATCAGCCCCAGCATTTT. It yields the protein CASSAAGSNQPQHF.

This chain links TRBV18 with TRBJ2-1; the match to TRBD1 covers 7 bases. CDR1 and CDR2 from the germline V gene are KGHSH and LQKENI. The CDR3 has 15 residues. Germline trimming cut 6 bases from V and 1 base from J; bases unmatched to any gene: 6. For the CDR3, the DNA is TGTGCCAGCTCTCCGGTGACAGGGTCCTACAATGAGCAGTTCTTC. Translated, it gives CASSPVTGSYNEQFF.

CDR3: CASSLAVRASYNEQFF. The CDR3 DNA is TGTGCCAGCAGCTTGGCAGTCAGGGCCTCCTACAATGAGCAGTTCTTC. The chain has TRBV5-5 and TRBJ2-1; the D gene is possibly TRBD1 (5 bases). V was cut by 0 bases and J by 0 bases, with 10 bases left in between. The CDR3 has 16 amino acids. The germline CDR1 and CDR2 sequences are SGHKS and YYEKEE (reference sequence).

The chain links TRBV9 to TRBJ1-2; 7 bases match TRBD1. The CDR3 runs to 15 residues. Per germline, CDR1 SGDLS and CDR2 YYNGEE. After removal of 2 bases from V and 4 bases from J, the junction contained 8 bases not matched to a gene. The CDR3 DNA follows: TGTGCCAGCAGCGTTGACGGACAGGAACCCTATGGCTACACCTTC. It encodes CASSVDGQEPYGYTF.

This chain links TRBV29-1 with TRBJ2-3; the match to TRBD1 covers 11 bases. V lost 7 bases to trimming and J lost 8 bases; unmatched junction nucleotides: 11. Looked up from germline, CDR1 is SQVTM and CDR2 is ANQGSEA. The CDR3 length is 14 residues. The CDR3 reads CSALDRGPSSTQYF. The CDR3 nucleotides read TGCAGCGCCCTGGACAGGGGGCCGAGTAGTACGCAGTATTTT.

The CDR3 nucleotides read TGTGCCAGTAGTATAATGGGACTAAGCAGCTCTGGGGCCAACGTCCTGACTTTC. Protein sequence: CASSIMGLSSSGANVLTF. The V and J genes are TRBV19 and TRBJ2-6, with 7 bases aligning to TRBD2. Germline values: CDR1 LNHDA, CDR2 SQIVND (reference sequence). CDR3 size: 18 residues. The V gene end was trimmed by 2 bases and the J gene end by 0 bases; junction bases not matched to a gene: 7.